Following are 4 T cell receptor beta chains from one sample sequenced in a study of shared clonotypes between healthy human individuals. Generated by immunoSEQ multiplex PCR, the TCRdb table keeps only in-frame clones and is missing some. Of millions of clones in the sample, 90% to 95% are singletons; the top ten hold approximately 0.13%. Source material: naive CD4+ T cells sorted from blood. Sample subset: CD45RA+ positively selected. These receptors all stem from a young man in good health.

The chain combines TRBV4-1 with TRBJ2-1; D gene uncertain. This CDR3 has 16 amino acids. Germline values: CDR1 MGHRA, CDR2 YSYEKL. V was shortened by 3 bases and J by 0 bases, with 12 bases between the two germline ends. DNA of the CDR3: TGCGCCAGCAGCCAGAGTTCCACGAGCTCCTACAATGAGCAGTTCTTC. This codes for CASSQSSTSSYNEQFF.

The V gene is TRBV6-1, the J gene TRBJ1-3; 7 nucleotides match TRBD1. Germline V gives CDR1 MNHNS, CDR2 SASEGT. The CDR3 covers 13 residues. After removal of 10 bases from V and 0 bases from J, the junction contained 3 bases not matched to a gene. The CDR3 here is CATRQGSGNTIYF. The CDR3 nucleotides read TGTGCCACCCGACAGGGCTCTGGAAACACCATATATTTT.

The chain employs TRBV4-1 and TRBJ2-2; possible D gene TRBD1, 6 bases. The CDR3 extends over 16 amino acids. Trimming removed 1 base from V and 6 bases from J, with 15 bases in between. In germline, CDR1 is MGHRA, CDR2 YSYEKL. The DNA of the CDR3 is TGCGCCAGCAGCCAAGCCAGTACAGGGTTCGCCGGGGAGCTGTTTTTT. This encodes CASSQASTGFAGELFF.

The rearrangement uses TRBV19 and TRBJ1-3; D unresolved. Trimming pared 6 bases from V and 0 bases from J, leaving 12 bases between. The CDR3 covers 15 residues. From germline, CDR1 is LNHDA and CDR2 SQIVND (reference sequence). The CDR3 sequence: CASSLGGFSGNTIYF. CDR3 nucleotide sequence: TGTGCCAGTAGCTTGGGCGGCTTCTCTGGAAACACCATATATTTT.